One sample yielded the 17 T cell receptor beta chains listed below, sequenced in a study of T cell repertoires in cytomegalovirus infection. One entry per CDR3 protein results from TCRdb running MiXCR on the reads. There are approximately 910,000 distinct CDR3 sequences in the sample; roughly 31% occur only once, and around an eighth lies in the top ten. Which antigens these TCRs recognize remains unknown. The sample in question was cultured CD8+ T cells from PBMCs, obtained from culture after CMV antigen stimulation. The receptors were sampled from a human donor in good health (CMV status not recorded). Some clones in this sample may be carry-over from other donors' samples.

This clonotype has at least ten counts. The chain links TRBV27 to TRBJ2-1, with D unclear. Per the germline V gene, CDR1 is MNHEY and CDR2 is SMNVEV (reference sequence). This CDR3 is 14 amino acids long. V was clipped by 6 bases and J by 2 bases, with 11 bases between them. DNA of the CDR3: TGTGCCAGCAGCTTGATGGGTGCCTACAATGAGCAGTTCTTC. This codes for CASSLMGAYNEQFF.

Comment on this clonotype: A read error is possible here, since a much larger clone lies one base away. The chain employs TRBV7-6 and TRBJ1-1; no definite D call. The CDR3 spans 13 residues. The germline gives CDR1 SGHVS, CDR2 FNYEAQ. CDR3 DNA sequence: TGTACCAGCAGCGGGGATGTGAACACTGAAGCTTTCTTT. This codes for CTSSGDVNTEAFF.

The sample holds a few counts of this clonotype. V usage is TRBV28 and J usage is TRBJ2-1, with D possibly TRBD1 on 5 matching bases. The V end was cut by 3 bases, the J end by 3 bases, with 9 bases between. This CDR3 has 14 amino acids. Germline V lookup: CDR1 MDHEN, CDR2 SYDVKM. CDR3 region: CASSLDMSYNEQFF. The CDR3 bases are TGTGCCAGCAGTTTGGACATGAGCTACAATGAGCAGTTCTTC.

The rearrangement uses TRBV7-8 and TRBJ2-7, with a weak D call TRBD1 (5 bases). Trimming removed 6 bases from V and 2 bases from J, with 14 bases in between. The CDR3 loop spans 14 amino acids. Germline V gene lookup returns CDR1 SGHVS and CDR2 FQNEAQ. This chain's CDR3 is CASRLRQSTYEQYF. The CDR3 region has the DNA TGTGCCAGCAGACTCAGACAGTCCACCTACGAGCAGTACTTC.

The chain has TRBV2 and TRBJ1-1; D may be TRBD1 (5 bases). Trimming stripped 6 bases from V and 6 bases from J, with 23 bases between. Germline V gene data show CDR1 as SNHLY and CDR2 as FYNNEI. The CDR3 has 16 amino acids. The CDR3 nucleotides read TGTGCCAGCAGCCCCTCAGGGCAGGCGGAAATCTCTGAAGCTTTCTTT. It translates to CASSPSGQAEISEAFF.

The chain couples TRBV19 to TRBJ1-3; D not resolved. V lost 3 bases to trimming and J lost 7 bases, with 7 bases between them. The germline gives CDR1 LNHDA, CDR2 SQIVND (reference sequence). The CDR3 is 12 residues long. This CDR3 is CASSMGSNTIYF. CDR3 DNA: TGTGCCAGTAGTATGGGCTCTAACACCATATATTTT.

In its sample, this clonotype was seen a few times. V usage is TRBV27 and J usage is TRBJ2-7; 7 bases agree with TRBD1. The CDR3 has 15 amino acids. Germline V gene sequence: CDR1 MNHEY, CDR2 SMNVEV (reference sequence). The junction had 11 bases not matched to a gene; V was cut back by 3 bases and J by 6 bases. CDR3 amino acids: CASSLGQGVFSEQYF. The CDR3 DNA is TGTGCCAGCAGTTTGGGGCAGGGGGTATTCTCCGAGCAGTACTTC.

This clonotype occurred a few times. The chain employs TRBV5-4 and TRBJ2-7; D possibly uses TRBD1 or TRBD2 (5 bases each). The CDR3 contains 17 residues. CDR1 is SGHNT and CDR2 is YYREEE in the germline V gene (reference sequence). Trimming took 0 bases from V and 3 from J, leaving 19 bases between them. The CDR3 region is CASSLDGGPPNVYEQYF. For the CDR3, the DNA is TGTGCCAGCAGCTTGGATGGGGGACCCCCGAATGTCTACGAGCAGTACTTC.

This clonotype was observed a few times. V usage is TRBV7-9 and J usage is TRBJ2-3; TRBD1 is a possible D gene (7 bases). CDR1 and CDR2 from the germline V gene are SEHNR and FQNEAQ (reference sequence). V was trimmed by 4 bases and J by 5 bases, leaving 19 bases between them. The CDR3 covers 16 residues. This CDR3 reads CASSSFFQGGKDTQYF. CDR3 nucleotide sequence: TGTGCCAGCAGCTCCTTTTTCCAGGGGGGTAAAGATACGCAGTATTTT.

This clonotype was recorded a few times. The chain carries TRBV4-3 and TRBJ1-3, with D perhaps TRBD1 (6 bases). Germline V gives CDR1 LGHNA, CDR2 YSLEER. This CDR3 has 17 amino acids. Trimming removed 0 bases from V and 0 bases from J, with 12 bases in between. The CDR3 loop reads CASSQEEGVSSGNTIYF. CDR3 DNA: TGCGCCAGCAGCCAAGAAGAGGGGGTGAGCTCTGGAAACACCATATATTTT.

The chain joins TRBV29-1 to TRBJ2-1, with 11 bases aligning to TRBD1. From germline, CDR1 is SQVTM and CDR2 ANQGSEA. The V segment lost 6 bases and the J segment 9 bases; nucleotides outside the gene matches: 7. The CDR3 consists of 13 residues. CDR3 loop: CSVGQGGPAEQFF. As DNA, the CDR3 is TGCAGCGTGGGACAGGGGGGGCCAGCTGAGCAGTTCTTC.

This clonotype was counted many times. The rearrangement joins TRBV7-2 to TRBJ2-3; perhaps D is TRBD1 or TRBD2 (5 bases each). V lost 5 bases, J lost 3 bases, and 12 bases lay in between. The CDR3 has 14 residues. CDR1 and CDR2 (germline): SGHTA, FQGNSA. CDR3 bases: TGTGCCAGCAGCGAGACCGGGGCGACAGATACGCAGTATTTT. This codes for CASSETGATDTQYF.

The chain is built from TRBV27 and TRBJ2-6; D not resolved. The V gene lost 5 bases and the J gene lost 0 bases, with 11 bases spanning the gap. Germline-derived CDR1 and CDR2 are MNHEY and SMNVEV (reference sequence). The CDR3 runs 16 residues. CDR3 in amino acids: CASSPRPASGANVLTF. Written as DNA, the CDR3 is TGTGCCAGCAGTCCGCGACCCGCCTCTGGGGCCAACGTCCTGACTTTC.

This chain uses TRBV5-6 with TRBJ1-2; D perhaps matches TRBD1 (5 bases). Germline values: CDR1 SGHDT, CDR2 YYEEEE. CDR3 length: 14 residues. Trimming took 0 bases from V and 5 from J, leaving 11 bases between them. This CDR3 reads CASSLEAGNYGYTF. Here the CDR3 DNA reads TGTGCCAGCAGCTTGGAAGCAGGGAATTATGGCTACACCTTC.

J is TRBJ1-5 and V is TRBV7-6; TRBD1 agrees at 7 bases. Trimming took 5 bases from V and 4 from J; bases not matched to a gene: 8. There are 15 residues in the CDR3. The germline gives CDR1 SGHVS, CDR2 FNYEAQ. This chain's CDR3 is CASSPDGTVNQPQHF. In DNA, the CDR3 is TGTGCCAGCAGCCCCGACGGGACAGTTAATCAGCCCCAGCATTTT.

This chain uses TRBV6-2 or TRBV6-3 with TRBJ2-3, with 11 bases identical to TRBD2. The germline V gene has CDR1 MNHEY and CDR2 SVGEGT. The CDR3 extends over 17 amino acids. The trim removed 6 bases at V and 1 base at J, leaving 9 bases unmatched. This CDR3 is CASSLTSGVEGTDTQYF. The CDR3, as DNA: TGTGCCAGCAGCCTGACTAGCGGGGTAGAGGGCACAGATACGCAGTATTTT.

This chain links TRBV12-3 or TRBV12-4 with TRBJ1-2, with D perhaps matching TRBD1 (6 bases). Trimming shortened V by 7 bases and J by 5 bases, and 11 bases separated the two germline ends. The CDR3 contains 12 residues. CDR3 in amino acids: CASNLGGYGYTF. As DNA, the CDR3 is TGTGCCAGCAACTTAGGGGGATATGGCTACACCTTC.